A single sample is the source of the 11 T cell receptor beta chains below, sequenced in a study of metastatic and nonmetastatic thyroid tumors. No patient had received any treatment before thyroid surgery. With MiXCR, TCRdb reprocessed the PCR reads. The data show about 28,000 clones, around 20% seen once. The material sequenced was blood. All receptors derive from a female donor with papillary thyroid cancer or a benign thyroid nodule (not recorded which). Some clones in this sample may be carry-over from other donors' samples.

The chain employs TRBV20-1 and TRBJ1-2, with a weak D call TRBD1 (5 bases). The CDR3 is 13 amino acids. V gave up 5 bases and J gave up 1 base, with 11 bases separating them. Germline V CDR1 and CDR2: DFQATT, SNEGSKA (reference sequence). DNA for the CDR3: TGCAGTGCTGGGGACGGGGGTAACTATGGCTACACCTTC. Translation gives CSAGDGGNYGYTF.

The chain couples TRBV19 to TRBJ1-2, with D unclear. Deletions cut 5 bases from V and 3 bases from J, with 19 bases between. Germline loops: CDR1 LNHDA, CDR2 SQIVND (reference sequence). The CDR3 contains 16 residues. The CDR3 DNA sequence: TGTGCCAGTAGTGCGATCGGGTCCATCACTGACTATGGCTACACCTTC. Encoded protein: CASSAIGSITDYGYTF. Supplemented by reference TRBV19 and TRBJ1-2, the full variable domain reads DGGITQSPKYLFRKEGQNVTLSCEQNLNHDAMYWYRQDPGQGLRLIYYSQIVNDFQKGDIAEGYSVSREKKESFPLTVTSAQKNPTAFYLCASSAIGSITDYGYTFGSGTRLTVV.

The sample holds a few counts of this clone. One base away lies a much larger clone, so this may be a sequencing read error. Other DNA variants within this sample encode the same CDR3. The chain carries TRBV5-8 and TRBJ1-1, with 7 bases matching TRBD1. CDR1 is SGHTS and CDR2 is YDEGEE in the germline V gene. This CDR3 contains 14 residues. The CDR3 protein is CASQKQGLNTEAFF. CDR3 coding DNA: TGTGCCAGCCAAAAACAGGGGCTGAACACTGAAGCCTTCTTT.

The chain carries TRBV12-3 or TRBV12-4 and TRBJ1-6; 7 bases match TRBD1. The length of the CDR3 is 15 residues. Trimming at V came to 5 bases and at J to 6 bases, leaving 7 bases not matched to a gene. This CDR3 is CASSETGMANSPLHF. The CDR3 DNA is TGTGCCAGCAGTGAGACAGGGATGGCTAATTCACCCCTCCACTTT.

The CDR3 sequence: CASSLDSGPGNEQFF. For the CDR3, the DNA is TGTGCCAGCAGCTTAGACTCGGGCCCGGGCAATGAGCAGTTCTTC. The chain joins TRBV11-2 to TRBJ2-1; D is unresolved. The germline V gene encodes CDR1 SGHAT and CDR2 FQNNGV. Deletions cut 0 bases from V and 6 bases from J, with 12 bases between. The CDR3 runs 15 residues.

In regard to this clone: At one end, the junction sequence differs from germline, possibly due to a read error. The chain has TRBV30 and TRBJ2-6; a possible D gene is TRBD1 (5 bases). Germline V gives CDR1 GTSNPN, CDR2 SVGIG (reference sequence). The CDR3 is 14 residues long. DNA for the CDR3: TGTGCCGGGATGGGATTATCTGGGGCCAACCTCCTGACATTC. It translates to CAGMGLSGANLLTF.

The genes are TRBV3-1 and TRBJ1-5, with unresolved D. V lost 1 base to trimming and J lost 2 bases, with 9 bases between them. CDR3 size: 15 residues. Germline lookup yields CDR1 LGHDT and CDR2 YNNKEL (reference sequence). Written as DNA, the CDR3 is TGTGCCAGCAGCCAAGGGGGAGGCGGCAATCAGCCCCAGCATTTT. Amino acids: CASSQGGGGNQPQHF. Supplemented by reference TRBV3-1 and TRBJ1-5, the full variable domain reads DTAVSQTPKYLVTQMGNDKSIKCEQNLGHDTMYWYKQDSKKFLKIMFSYNNKELIINETVPNRFSPKSPDKAHLNLHINSLELGDSAVYFCASSQGGGGNQPQHFGDGTRLSIL.

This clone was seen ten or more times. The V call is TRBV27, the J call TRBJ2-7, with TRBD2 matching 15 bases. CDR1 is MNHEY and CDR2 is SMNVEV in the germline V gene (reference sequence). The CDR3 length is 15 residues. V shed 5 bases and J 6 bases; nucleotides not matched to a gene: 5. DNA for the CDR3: TGTGCCAGCAGTGGACTAGCGGGAGGGCTTAGCGAGCAGTACTTC. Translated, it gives CASSGLAGGLSEQYF.

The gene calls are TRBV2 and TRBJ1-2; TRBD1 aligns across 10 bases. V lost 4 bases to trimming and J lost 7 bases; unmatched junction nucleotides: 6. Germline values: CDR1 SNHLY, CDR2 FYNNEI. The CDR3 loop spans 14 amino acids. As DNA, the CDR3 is TGTGCCAGCAGTGGACAGGGGGCGCCCCTTGGCTACACCTTC. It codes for CASSGQGAPLGYTF.

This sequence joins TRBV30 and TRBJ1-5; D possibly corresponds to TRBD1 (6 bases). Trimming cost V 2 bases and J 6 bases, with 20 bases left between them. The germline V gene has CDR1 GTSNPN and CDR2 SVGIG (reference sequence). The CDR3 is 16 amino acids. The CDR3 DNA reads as TGTGCCTGGAGTTTTTCTGGGACACAAGGGAGTCAGCCCCAGCATTTT. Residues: CAWSFSGTQGSQPQHF.

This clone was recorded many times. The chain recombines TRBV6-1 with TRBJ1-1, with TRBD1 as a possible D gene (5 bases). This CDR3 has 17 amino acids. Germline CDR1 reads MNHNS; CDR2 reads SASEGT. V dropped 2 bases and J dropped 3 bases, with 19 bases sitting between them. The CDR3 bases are TGTGCCAGCAGTGAAAAGGCGGGGCTTTATTCTGACACTGAAGCTTTCTTT. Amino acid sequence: CASSEKAGLYSDTEAFF.